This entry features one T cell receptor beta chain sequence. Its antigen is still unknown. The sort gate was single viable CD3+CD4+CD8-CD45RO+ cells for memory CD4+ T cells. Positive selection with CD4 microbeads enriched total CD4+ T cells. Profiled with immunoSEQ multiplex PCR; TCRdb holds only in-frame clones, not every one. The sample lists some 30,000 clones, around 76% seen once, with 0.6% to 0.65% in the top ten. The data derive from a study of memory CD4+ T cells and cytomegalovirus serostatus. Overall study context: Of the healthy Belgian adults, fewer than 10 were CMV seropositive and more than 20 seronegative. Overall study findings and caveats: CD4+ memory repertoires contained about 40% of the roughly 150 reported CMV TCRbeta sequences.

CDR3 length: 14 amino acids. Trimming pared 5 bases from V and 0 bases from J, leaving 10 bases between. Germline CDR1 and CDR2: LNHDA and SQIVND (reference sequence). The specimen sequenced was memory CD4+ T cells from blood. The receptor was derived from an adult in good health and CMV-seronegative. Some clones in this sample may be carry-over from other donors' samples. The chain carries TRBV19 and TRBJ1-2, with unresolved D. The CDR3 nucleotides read TGTGCCAGTAGTCTTCAGGTAGCTAACTATGGCTACACCTTC. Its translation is CASSLQVANYGYTF.